This T cell receptor (beta chain) was recorded in a study of blood T cell repertoires in COVID-19. Study information: Acute and convalescent COVID-19 specimens originated in the United States, Italy and Spain. T cells, B-cell-depleted T cells, or PBMCs provided the cDNA or gDNA that served as material.

Authors' methods: Amplification of reference gene primers provided the estimated nucleated cell counts. Using immunoSEQ multiplex PCR, the repertoire was profiled, and TCRdb retains in-frame clones only, with some absent. That table is the source of V, J and clone size, and D and trimming were worked out from the DNA. Seen here are roughly 84,000 clones, over 70% observed once, and the top ten hold 4% to 5.5%. This clone has just a few counts. The CDR3 loop spans 19 amino acids. V dropped 5 bases and J dropped 4; count of bases not matched to a gene: 15. The germline gives CDR1 MDHEN, CDR2 SYDVKM. The sequence derives from a woman between 50 and 59 years old with acute or convalescent COVID-19. The genes are TRBV28 and TRBJ2-3; 13 nucleotides align to TRBD2. The material sequenced was peripheral blood. CDR3 residues: CASSPTTAGLAGEPDTQYF. In DNA, the CDR3 is TGTGCCAGCAGTCCAACCACCGCCGGACTAGCGGGGGAGCCAGATACGCAGTATTTT.